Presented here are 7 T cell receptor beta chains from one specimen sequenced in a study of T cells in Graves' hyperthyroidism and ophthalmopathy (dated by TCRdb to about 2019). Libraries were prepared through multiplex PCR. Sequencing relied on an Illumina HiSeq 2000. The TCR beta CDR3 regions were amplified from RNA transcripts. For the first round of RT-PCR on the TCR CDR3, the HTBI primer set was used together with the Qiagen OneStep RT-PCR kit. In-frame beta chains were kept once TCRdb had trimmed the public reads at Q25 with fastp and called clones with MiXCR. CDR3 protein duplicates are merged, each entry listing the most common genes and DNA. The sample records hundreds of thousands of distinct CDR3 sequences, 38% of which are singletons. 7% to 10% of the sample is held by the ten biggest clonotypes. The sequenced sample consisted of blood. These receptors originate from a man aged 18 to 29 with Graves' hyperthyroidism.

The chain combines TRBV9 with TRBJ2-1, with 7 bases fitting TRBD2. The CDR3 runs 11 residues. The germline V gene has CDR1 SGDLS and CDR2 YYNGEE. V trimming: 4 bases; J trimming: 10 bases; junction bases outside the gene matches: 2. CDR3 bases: TGTGCCAGCAGCCACGGGAGGGAGCAGTTCTTC. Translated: CASSHGREQFF. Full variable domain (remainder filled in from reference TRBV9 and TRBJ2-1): DSGVTQTPKHLITATGQRVTLRCSPRSGDLSVYWYQQSLDQGLQFLIQYYNGEERAKGNILERFSAQQFPDLHSELNLSSLELGDSALYFCASSHGREQFFGPGTRLTVL.

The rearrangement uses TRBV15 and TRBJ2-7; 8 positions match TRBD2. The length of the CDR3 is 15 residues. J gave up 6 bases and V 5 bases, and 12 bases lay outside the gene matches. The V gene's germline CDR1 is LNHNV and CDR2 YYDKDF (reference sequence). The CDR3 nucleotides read TGTGCCACCAGCGAGGAACTAGCGGTTTGGGGCGAGCAGTACTTC. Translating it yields CATSEELAVWGEQYF.

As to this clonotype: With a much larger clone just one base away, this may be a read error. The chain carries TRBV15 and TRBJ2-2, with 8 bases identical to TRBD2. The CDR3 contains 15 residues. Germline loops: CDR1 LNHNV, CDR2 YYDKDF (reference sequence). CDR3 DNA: TGTGCCGCCAGCAGCAGCGGGGGGAACACCGGGGAGCTGTTTTTT. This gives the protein CAASSSGGNTGELFF.

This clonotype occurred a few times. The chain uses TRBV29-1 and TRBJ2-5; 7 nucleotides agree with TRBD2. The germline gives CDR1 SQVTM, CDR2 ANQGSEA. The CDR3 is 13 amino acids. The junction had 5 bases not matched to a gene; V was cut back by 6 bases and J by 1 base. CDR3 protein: CSVGGGFQETQYF. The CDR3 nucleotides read TGCAGCGTGGGGGGGGGGTTCCAAGAGACCCAGTACTTC.

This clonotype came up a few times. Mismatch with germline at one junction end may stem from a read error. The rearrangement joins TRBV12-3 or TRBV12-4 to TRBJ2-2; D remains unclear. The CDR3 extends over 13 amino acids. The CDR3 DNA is TGTGCCAGCTGTTTAGGGTTGGTTGGGGAGCTGTTTTTT. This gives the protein CASCLGLVGELFF.

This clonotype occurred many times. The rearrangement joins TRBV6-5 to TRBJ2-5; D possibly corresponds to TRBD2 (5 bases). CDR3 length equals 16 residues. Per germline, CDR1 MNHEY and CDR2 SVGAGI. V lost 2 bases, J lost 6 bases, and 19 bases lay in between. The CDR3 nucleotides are TGTGCCAGCAGTTACATAGAATCTAGCCGAGGGAAGACCCAGTACTTC. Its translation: CASSYIESSRGKTQYF.

This CDR3 reads CASSRVGNTIYF. Written as DNA, the CDR3 is TGTGCCAGCAGCCGGGTGGGCAACACCATATATTTT. This chain uses TRBV9 with TRBJ1-3; D remains unclear. The V end lost 4 bases, the J end lost 7 bases, and 9 bases lay between the germline ends. CDR1 is SGDLS and CDR2 is YYNGEE in the germline V gene. The CDR3 is made up of 12 amino acids.